This is a list of T cell receptor beta chains from one sample in a study of cytomegalovirus exposure and HLA in healthy donors. Sequencing was performed with immunoSEQ multiplex PCR; in TCRdb, only in-frame clones are kept and a portion is missing. The repertoire holds more than 80,000 clones, roughly 70% seen once, with roughly 3% in the top ten. The sample was PBMCs. The receptors shown here come from a male donor in good health and CMV-seropositive. The CDR3 runs from the conserved cysteine through the conserved F or W. Fields, in order: V gene, D gene, J gene, clone size, CDR3 DNA, CDR3 protein. D genes are given only for firm matches. Not all rows give a size; the values are once, few, many and, for expanded clones, a class.

V gene: TRBV4-1
D gene: -
J gene: TRBJ2-7
clone size: -
CDR3 DNA: TGCGCCAGCAGCCAAGGCTCTCTCGGGATCGGGTCCTACGAGCAGTACTTC
CDR3 protein: CASSQGSLGIGSYEQYF

V gene: TRBV9
D gene: TRBD1
J gene: TRBJ1-1
clone size: -
CDR3 DNA: TGTGCCAGCAGCGCGCGGACAGGGTCCCCTGAAGCTTTCTTT
CDR3 protein: CASSARTGSPEAFF

V gene: TRBV11-2
D gene: TRBD2
J gene: TRBJ2-2
clone size: -
CDR3 DNA: TGTGCCAGCAGCTTGGGACTAGCGGGGTCCGGGGAGCTGTTTTTT
CDR3 protein: CASSLGLAGSGELFF

V gene: TRBV9
D gene: TRBD2
J gene: TRBJ2-1
clone size: -
CDR3 DNA: TGTGCCAGCAGCGCCGGGCTAGCGGGAGAAGGGAATGAGCAGTTCTTC
CDR3 protein: CASSAGLAGEGNEQFF

V gene: TRBV28
D gene: TRBD1
J gene: TRBJ2-3
clone size: -
CDR3 DNA: TGTGCCAGCAGTTTATACAGGGGAATCACAGATACGCAGTATTTT
CDR3 protein: CASSLYRGITDTQYF

V gene: TRBV7-6
D gene: TRBD1
J gene: TRBJ2-2
clone size: -
CDR3 DNA: TGTGCCAGCAGCTTAGGACAGGGAGACACCGGGGAGCTGTTTTTT
CDR3 protein: CASSLGQGDTGELFF

V gene: TRBV5-6
D gene: TRBD1
J gene: TRBJ2-1
clone size: few
CDR3 DNA: TGTGCCAGCAGCAGCTCCGGGACAGGGGTGGACAATGAGCAGTTCTTC
CDR3 protein: CASSSSGTGVDNEQFF

V gene: TRBV6-6
D gene: -
J gene: TRBJ1-4
clone size: -
CDR3 DNA: TGTGCCAGCAGACCCGGGGGGGCGAGGGAAAAACTGTTTTTT
CDR3 protein: CASRPGGAREKLFF

V gene: TRBV10-3
D gene: TRBD2
J gene: TRBJ2-5
clone size: -
CDR3 DNA: TGTGCCTCCTCGGAGGGGACTAGCGGGAAAAGAGAGACCCAGTACTTC
CDR3 protein: CASSEGTSGKRETQYF

V gene: TRBV7-9
D gene: TRBD2
J gene: TRBJ2-1
clone size: -
CDR3 DNA: TGTGCCAGCAGCGCTCCTAGCGGTGACTACAATGAGCAGTTCTTC
CDR3 protein: CASSAPSGDYNEQFF

V gene: TRBV21-1
D gene: -
J gene: TRBJ2-7
clone size: -
CDR3 DNA: TGTGCCATCGGTGGAGGGCCGAGCTCCTACGAGCAGTACTTC
CDR3 protein: CAIGGGPSSYEQYF

V gene: TRBV4-1
D gene: -
J gene: TRBJ1-3
clone size: -
CDR3 DNA: TGCGCCAGCAGCCAGGCAGGGGCCGGAAACACCATATATTTT
CDR3 protein: CASSQAGAGNTIYF

V gene: TRBV5-4
D gene: -
J gene: TRBJ1-3
clone size: -
CDR3 DNA: TGTGCCAGCAGCGCCGGGACTAGGGCCACCATATATTTT
CDR3 protein: CASSAGTRATIYF

V gene: TRBV18
D gene: TRBD1
J gene: TRBJ1-5
clone size: -
CDR3 DNA: TGTGCCAGCTCGGCTACAGGGGATCAGCCCCAGCATTTT
CDR3 protein: CASSATGDQPQHF

V gene: TRBV28
D gene: -
J gene: TRBJ1-2
clone size: -
CDR3 DNA: TGTGCCAGCAGTGTCACGGGGTACGGCTACACCTTC
CDR3 protein: CASSVTGYGYTF

V gene: TRBV7-7
D gene: -
J gene: TRBJ2-7
clone size: few
CDR3 DNA: TGTGCCAGCAGCTTGGTTCAAGGGGCCCACGAGCAGTACTTC
CDR3 protein: CASSLVQGAHEQYF

V gene: TRBV4-3
D gene: -
J gene: TRBJ2-6
clone size: few
CDR3 DNA: TGCGCCAGCAGCCAAGGGACGGGGGCTGGGGCCAACGTCCTGACTTTC
CDR3 protein: CASSQGTGAGANVLTF

V gene: TRBV5-1
D gene: -
J gene: TRBJ1-5
clone size: -
CDR3 DNA: TGCGCCAGCAGCTTGGTTCCGGGAGAACTCAATCAGCCCCAGCATTTT
CDR3 protein: CASSLVPGELNQPQHF

V gene: TRBV9
D gene: -
J gene: TRBJ2-7
clone size: -
CDR3 DNA: TGTGCCAGCAGCGTAGATGCAGGGTTCTACGAGCAGTACTTC
CDR3 protein: CASSVDAGFYEQYF

V gene: TRBV23-1
D gene: TRBD1
J gene: TRBJ2-1
clone size: -
CDR3 DNA: TGCGCCAGCGTAAGGGACAGGGGGCGCGATGAGCAGTTCTTC
CDR3 protein: CASVRDRGRDEQFF

V gene: TRBV4-2
D gene: -
J gene: TRBJ1-5
clone size: -
CDR3 DNA: TGTGCCAGCAGCCAAGACGGGGGATACAATCAGCCCCAGCATTTT
CDR3 protein: CASSQDGGYNQPQHF

V gene: TRBV12-5
D gene: TRBD1
J gene: TRBJ2-5
clone size: few
CDR3 DNA: TGTGCTAGTGCCGCGGACAGGTTGGGAGAGACCCAGTACTTC
CDR3 protein: CASAADRLGETQYF

V gene: TRBV4-3
D gene: TRBD2
J gene: TRBJ2-7
clone size: -
CDR3 DNA: TGCGCCAGCAGCCCGGGGACTAGCGGGAGGTCTTACGAGCAGTACTTC
CDR3 protein: CASSPGTSGRSYEQYF

V gene: TRBV2
D gene: TRBD1
J gene: TRBJ2-1
clone size: -
CDR3 DNA: TGTGCCAGCAGGGGGGGACAGGGGGCATTGAGTGAGCAGTTCTTC
CDR3 protein: CASRGGQGALSEQFF

V gene: TRBV5-1
D gene: -
J gene: TRBJ1-1
clone size: -
CDR3 DNA: TGCGCCAGCAGGGCAGGGTCGGCGAACACTGAAGCTTTCTTT
CDR3 protein: CASRAGSANTEAFF